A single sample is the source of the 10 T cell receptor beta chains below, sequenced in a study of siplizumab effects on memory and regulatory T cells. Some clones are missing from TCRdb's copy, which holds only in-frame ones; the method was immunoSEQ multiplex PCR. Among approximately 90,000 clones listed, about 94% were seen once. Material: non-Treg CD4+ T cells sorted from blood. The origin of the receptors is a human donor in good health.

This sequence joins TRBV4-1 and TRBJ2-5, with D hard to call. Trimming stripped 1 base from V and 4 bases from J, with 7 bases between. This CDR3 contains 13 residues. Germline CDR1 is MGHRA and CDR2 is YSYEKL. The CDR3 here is CASSQVLLETQYF. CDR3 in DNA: TGCGCCAGCAGCCAAGTTCTCTTAGAGACCCAGTACTTC.

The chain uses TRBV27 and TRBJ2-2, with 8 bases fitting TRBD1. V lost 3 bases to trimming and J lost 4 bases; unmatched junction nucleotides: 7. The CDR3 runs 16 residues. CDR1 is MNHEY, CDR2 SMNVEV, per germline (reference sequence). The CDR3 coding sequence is TGTGCCAGCAGTTTTTGGCAGGGGGCCCTCACCGGGGAGCTGTTTTTT. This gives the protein CASSFWQGALTGELFF.

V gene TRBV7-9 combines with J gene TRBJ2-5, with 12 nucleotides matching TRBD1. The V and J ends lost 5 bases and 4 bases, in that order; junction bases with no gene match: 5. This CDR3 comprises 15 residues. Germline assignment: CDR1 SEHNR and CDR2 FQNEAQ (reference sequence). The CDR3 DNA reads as TGTGCCAGCAGCCCCGTGGGACAGGGGGCAGAGACCCAGTACTTC. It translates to CASSPVGQGAETQYF.

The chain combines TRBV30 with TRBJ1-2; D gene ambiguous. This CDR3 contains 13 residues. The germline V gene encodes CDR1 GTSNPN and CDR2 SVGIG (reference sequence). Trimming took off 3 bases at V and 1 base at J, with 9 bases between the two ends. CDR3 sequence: CAWSVTVNYGYTF. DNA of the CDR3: TGTGCCTGGAGCGTAACAGTTAACTATGGCTACACCTTC.

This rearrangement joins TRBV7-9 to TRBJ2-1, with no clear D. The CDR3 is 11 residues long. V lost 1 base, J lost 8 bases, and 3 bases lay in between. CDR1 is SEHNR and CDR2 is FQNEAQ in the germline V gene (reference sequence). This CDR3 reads CASSLEHEQFF. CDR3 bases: TGTGCCAGCAGCTTAGAGCATGAGCAGTTCTTC.

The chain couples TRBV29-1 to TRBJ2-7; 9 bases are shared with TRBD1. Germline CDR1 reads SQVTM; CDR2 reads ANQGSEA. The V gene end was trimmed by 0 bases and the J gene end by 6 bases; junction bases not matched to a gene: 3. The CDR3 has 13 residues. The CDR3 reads CSVEEGDRVEQYF. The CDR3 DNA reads TGCAGCGTTGAAGAAGGGGACAGGGTCGAGCAGTACTTC.

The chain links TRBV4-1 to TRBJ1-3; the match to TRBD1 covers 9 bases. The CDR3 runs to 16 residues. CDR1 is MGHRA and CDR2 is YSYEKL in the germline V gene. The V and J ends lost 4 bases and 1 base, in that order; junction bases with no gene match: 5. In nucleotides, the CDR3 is TGCGCCAGCAGCCCGGGGACAGGGAGGTCTGGAAACACCATATATTTT. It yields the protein CASSPGTGRSGNTIYF.

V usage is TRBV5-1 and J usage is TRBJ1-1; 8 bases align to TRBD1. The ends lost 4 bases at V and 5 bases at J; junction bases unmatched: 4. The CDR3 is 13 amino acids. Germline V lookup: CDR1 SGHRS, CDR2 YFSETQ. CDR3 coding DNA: TGCGCCAGCAGCCTGACAGGGGTGACTGAAGCTTTCTTT. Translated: CASSLTGVTEAFF.

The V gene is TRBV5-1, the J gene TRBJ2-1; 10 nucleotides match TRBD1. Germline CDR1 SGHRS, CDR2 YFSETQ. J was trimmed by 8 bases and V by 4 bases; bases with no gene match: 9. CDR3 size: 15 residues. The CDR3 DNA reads TGCGCCAGCAGCCCAGACAGGGGGCCGGGAGATGAGCAGTTCTTC. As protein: CASSPDRGPGDEQFF.

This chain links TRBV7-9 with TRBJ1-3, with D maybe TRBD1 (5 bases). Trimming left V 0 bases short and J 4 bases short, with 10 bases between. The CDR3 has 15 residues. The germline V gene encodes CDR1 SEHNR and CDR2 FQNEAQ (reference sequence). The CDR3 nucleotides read TGTGCCAGCAGCTTAGCGGGGCAGGGAGGAAACACCATATATTTT. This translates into CASSLAGQGGNTIYF.